This TCR beta chain is from a study of cytomegalovirus exposure and HLA in healthy donors. Germline V gene sequence: CDR1 SQVTM, CDR2 ANQGSEA. The CDR3 extends over 13 amino acids. V was clipped by 2 bases and J by 11 bases, with 18 bases between them. PCR used 60 Vbeta primers and 13 Jbeta primers. The table came from immunoSEQ multiplex PCR; TCRdb's copy has only in-frame clones and leaves some out. The sample records approximately 150,000 clones, roughly a tenth being singletons. This clonotype was obtained from a male donor in good health and CMV-seronegative. The chain combines TRBV29-1 with TRBJ1-1, with D possibly being TRBD1 (6 bases). The material sequenced was PBMCs. CDR3 bases: TGCAGCGTTGAAATTTCAGGGGCGCCGTCTGCTTTCTTT. This codes for CSVEISGAPSAFF.